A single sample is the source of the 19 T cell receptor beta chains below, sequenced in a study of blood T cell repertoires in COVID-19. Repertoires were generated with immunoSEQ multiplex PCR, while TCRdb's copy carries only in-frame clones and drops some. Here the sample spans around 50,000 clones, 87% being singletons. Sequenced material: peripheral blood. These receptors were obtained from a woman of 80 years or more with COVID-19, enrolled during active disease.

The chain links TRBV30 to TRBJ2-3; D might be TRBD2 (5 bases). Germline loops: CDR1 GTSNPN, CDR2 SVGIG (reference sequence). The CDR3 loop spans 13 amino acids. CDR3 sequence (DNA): TGTGCTTCCGCCTCGGGGAACACAGATACGCAGTATTTT. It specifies CASASGNTDTQYF. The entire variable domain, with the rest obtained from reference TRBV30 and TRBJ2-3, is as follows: SQTIHQWPATLVQPVGSPLSLECTVEGTSNPNLYWYRQAAGRGLQLLFYSVGIGQISSEVPQNLSASRPQDRQFILSSKKLLLSDSGFYLCASASGNTDTQYFGPGTRLTVL.

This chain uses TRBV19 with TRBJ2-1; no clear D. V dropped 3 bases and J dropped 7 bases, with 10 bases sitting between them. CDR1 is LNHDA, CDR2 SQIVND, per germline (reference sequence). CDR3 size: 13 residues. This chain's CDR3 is CASSMGNGNEQFF. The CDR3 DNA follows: TGTGCCAGTAGTATGGGCAACGGTAATGAGCAGTTCTTC.

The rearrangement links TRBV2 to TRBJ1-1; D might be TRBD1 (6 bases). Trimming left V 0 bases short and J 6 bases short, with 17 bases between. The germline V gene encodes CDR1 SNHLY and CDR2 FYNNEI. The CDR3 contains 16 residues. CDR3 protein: CASSEALRGGRAEAFF. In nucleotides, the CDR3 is TGTGCCAGCAGTGAAGCGCTTAGGGGGGGCAGGGCTGAAGCTTTCTTT. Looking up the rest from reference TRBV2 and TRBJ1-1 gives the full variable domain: EPEVTQTPSHQVTQMGQEVILRCVPISNHLYFYWYRQILGQKVEFLVSFYNNEISEKSEIFDDQFSVERPDGSNFTLKIRSTKLEDSAMYFCASSEALRGGRAEAFFGQGTRLTVV.

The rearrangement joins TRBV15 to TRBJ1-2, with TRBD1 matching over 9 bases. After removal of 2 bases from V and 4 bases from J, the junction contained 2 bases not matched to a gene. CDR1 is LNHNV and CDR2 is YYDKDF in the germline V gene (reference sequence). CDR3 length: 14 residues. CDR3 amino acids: CATSRTQGAYGYTF. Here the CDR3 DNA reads TGTGCCACCAGCAGAACACAGGGGGCCTATGGCTACACCTTC.

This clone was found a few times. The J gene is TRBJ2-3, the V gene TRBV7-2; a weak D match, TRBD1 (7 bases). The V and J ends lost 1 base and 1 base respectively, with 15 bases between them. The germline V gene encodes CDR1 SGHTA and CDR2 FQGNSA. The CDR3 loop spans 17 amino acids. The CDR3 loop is CASSLGRGPSGTDTQYF. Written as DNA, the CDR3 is TGTGCCAGCAGCTTAGGGAGGGGGCCGTCTGGCACAGATACGCAGTATTTT.

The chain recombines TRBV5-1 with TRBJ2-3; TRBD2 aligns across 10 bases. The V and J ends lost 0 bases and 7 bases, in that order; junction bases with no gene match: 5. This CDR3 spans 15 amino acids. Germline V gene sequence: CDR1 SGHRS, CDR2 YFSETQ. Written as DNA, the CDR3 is TGCGCCAGCAGCTTGGAAGCGGGGGGGCCAAATACGCAGTATTTT. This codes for CASSLEAGGPNTQYF.

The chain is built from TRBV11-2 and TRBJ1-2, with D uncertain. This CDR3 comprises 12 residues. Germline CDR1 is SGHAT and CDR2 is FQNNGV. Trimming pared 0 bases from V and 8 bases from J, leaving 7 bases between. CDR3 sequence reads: CASSLEAVGYTF. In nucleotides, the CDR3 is TGTGCCAGCAGCTTAGAAGCTGTCGGCTACACCTTC.

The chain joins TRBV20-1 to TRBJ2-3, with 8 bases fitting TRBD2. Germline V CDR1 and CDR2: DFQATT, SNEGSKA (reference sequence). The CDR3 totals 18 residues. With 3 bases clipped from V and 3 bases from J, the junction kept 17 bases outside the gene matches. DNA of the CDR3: TGCAGTGCTAGTGGGACCGGGGGGGCCGTCTTATTTACAGATACGCAGTATTTT. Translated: CSASGTGGAVLFTDTQYF.

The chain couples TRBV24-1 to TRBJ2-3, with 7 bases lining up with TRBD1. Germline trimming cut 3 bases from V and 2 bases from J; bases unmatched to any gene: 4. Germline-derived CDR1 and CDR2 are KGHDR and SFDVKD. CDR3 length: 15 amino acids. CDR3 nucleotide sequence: TGTGCCACCAGTGATCGGACAGGCCACACAGATACGCAGTATTTT. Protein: CATSDRTGHTDTQYF.

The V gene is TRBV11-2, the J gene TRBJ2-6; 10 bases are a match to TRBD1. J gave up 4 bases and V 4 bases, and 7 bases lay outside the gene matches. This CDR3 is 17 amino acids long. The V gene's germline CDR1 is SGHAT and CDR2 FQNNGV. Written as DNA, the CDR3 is TGTGCCAGCAGCTCGACAGGGGGCGCTAAGGGGGCCAACGTCCTGACTTTC. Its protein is CASSSTGGAKGANVLTF.

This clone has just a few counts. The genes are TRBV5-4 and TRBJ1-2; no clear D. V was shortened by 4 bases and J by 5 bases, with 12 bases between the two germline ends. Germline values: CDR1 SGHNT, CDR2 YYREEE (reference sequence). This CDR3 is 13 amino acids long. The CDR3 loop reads CASSRTSGYGYTF. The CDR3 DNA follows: TGTGCCAGCAGCCGGACGAGCGGATATGGCTACACCTTC.

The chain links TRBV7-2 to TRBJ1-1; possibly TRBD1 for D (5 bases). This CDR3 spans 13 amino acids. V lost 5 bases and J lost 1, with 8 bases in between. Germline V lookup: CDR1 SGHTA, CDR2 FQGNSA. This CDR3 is CASSAQENTEAFF. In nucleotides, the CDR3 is TGTGCCAGCAGCGCACAGGAGAACACTGAAGCTTTCTTT.

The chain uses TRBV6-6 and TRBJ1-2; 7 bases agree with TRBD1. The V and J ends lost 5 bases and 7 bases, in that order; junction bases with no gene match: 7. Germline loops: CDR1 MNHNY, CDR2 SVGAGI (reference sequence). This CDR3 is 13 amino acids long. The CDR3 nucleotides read TGTGCCAGCAGTACTGACAGGGCGATTGGCTACACCTTC. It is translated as CASSTDRAIGYTF.

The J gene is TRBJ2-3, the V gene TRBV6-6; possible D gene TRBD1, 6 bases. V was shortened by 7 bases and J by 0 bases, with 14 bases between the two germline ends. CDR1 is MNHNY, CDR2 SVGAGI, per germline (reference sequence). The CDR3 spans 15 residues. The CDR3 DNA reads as TGTGCCAGCAATCTACGGACAGCGAGCACAGATACGCAGTATTTT. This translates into CASNLRTASTDTQYF.

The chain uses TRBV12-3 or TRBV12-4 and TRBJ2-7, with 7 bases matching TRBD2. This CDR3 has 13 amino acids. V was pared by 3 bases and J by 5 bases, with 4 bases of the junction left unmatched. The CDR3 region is CASSFGGFHEQYF. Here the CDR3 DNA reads TGTGCCAGCAGTTTCGGGGGGTTCCACGAGCAGTACTTC.

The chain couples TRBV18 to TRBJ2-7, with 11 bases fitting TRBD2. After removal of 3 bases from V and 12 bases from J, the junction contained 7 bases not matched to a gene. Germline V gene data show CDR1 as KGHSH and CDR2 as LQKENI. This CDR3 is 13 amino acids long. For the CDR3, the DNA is TGTGCCAGCTCACCCTTAGCGGGGGGGGAGTTGTACTTC. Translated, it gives CASSPLAGGELYF.

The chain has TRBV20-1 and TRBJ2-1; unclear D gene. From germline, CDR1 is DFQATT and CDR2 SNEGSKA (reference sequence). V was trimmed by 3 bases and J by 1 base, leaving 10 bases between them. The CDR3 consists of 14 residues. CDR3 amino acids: CSASLLGSYNEQFF. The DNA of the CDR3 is TGCAGTGCTAGTCTTCTAGGATCCTACAATGAGCAGTTCTTC.

Here the CDR3 reads CASSSQVGYTF. DNA for the CDR3: TGTGCCAGCAGCTCACAGGTTGGCTACACCTTC. The V gene is TRBV7-9, the J gene TRBJ1-2, with D maybe TRBD1 (5 bases). V was cut by 4 bases and J by 7 bases, with 7 bases left in between. Germline V gene sequence: CDR1 SEHNR, CDR2 FQNEAQ (reference sequence). This CDR3 has 11 amino acids.

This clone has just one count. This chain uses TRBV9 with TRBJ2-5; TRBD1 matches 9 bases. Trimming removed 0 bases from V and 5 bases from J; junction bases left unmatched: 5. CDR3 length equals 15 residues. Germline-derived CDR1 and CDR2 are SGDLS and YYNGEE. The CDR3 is CASSVEQGARETQYF. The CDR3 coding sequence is TGTGCCAGCAGCGTAGAACAGGGGGCTCGCGAGACCCAGTACTTC.